Listed below are T cell receptor beta chains from one sample, sequenced in a study of shared clonotypes between healthy human individuals. Clones were read by immunoSEQ multiplex PCR, and TCRdb kept only the in-frame ones, dropping some. The repertoire holds about 2.3 million clones, with roughly 92% as singletons. The sequenced sample was naive CD4+ T cells from PBMCs. The source of these receptors is a man aged 18 to 29 in good health. Some clones in this sample may be carry-over from other donors' samples. Both conserved end residues are part of each CDR3. A D gene is named only where the DNA matches it firmly. The size of a clone is reported for some rows only, either as once, few or many, or as a class for expanded clones.

TRBV5-1	few	.	TRBJ1-3	TGCGCCAGCAGCTTGGCCCCTGGTGACACCATATATTTT	CASSLAPGDTIYF
TRBV5-1	.	.	TRBJ2-5	TGCGCCAGCAGCTTCAACCCAGGGGTCAAAGAGACCCAGTACTTC	CASSFNPGVKETQYF
TRBV6-1	.	.	TRBJ1-2	TGTGCCAGCAGTGAACAGGGACCAGATTCTAACTATGGCTACACCTTC	CASSEQGPDSNYGYTF
TRBV4-1	.	.	TRBJ1-5	TGCGCCAGCAGCCAAGTGGAGGATCAGCCCCAGCATTTT	CASSQVEDQPQHF
TRBV6-1	.	.	TRBJ2-3	TGTGCCAGCAGATTGACTGGCACAGATACGCAGTATTTT	CASRLTGTDTQYF
TRBV28	.	TRBD1	TRBJ1-2	TGTGCCAGCAGTTCCCGGGACAGGGTAGGAGGGGGCGGCTACACCTTC	CASSSRDRVGGGGYTF
TRBV6-5	.	.	TRBJ2-3	TGTGCCAGCGGTCGAGCGCACACAGATACGCAGTATTTT	CASGRAHTDTQYF
TRBV14	.	TRBD2	TRBJ2-1	TGTGCCAGCAGCCGGACTAGCGGTTACAATGAGCAGTTCTTC	CASSRTSGYNEQFF
TRBV18	.	.	TRBJ2-5	TGTGCCAGCTCACCACCGGGGGGTAGTCAAGAGACCCAGTACTTC	CASSPPGGSQETQYF
TRBV2	.	.	TRBJ2-7	TGTGCCAGCAGTGAAAGGAGGACATCATCCTACGAGCAGTACTTC	CASSERRTSSYEQYF
TRBV14	.	.	TRBJ2-3	TGTGCCAGCAGCCAAGAGTGGGGAGCTCTCACCACAGATACGCAGTATTTT	CASSQEWGALTTDTQYF
TRBV2	.	.	TRBJ2-6	TGTGCCAGCCTTTTCCCCTCTGGGGCCAACGTCCTGACTTTC	CASLFPSGANVLTF
TRBV7-9	.	.	TRBJ1-1	TGTGCCAGCAGCTTAGCCGGGGCGATAATCTTT	CASSLAGAIIF
TRBV2	once	.	TRBJ1-5	TGTGCCAGCAGTGAAGAAGCAATCAATCAGCCCCAGCATTTT	CASSEEAINQPQHF
TRBV7-3	.	.	TRBJ2-5	TGTGCCAGCAGCTTAGTTGCTGAAGAGACCCAGTACTTC	CASSLVAEETQYF
TRBV28	.	.	TRBJ1-2	TGTGCCAGCATGCACCCCGACAGGTTCTATGGCTACACCTTC	CASMHPDRFYGYTF
TRBV30	once	.	TRBJ2-4	TGTGCCTGGAGTGTACGGGAGATTATAGCCAAAAACATTCAGTACTTC	CAWSVREIIAKNIQYF
TRBV27	.	.	TRBJ2-5	TGTGCCAGCAGTTCCCAACGCCAAGAGACCCAGTACTTC	CASSSQRQETQYF
TRBV7-8	.	.	TRBJ2-7	TGTGCCAGCAGATCCCAGATGGGGCCCTGGGGGCCCTACGAGCAGTACTTC	CASRSQMGPWGPYEQYF
TRBV15	.	TRBD2	TRBJ2-7	TGTGCCACCAGCGAGCCCGAGAGCCAGCGGGGGAACTACGAGCAGTACTTC	CATSEPESQRGNYEQYF
TRBV2	.	TRBD2	TRBJ2-1	TGTGCCAGCAGCCTCCTAGCGGGAGAGCAGTTCTTC	CASSLLAGEQFF
TRBV7-7	.	.	TRBJ1-3	TGTGCCAGCAGCTCAGGATCGGGATTCTCTGGAAACACCATATATTTT	CASSSGSGFSGNTIYF
TRBV5-1	.	TRBD2	TRBJ2-1	TGCGCCAGCAGCCATCCTGTGGCCGGGCTAGCGGGAGTGGATGAGCAGTTCTTC	CASSHPVAGLAGVDEQFF
TRBV19	.	TRBD1	TRBJ1-2	TGTGCCAGTAGTATGGAGTCCGGGACAGTAATATATGGCTACACCTTC	CASSMESGTVIYGYTF
TRBV10-3	.	.	TRBJ1-2	TGTGCCATCAGTGATGCCCCGAGGGGCTACACCTTC	CAISDAPRGYTF
TRBV27	few	.	TRBJ1-5	TGTGCCAGCAGGCCCCCCGGGAGGGATCAGCCCCAGCATTTT	CASRPPGRDQPQHF
TRBV5-6	.	TRBD1	TRBJ1-4	TGTGCCAGCAGTCAGGGGGCACGTGAAAAACTGTTTTTT	CASSQGAREKLFF
TRBV5-6	.	.	TRBJ2-7	TGTGCCAGCAGCTTGTTTCCAGAAAAATTCGTCAACGAGCAGTACTTC	CASSLFPEKFVNEQYF
TRBV11-2	.	.	TRBJ2-1	TGTGCCAGCAGCTTATTTGGTCCCGAGTCGCATGAGCAGTTCTTC	CASSLFGPESHEQFF
TRBV28	.	TRBD1	TRBJ1-2	TGTGCCAGCAGTCCGGGACAGGGGTTTAACTATGGCTACACCTTC	CASSPGQGFNYGYTF
TRBV7-9	few	.	TRBJ1-1	TGTGCCAGCAGCCGGGGGGAGACTGAAGCTTTCTTT	CASSRGETEAFF
TRBV5-1	.	TRBD2	TRBJ2-7	TGCGCCAGCAGCTCCACTAGCGGCCTAGACTACGAGCAGTACTTC	CASSSTSGLDYEQYF
TRBV5-1	.	.	TRBJ2-7	TGCGCCAGCAGCCGAGGTGGAGGGAGAGGCTACGAGCAGTACTTC	CASSRGGGRGYEQYF
TRBV10-3	.	.	TRBJ2-3	TGTGCCATCAGGACCGACCCTCGCACAGATACGCAGTATTTT	CAIRTDPRTDTQYF
TRBV5-8	.	.	TRBJ2-7	TGTGCCAGCAGCGCTGTTCAGGGCCGGGGAGAGCAGTACTTC	CASSAVQGRGEQYF
TRBV29-1	once	.	TRBJ2-7	TGCAGCGTTTCAGATTCCTACGAGCAGTACTTC	CSVSDSYEQYF
TRBV25-1	.	.	TRBJ1-1	TGTGCCAGCAACCGGGGGAGTGGTACTGAAGCTTTCTTT	CASNRGSGTEAFF
TRBV7-9	.	.	TRBJ1-2	TGTGCCAGCAGCTTAGTCGAGAGAAACTATGGCTACACCTTC	CASSLVERNYGYTF
TRBV9	.	.	TRBJ2-2	TGTGCCAGCAGCAATCCAGGCAAGGATGAGACCGGGGAGCTGTTTTTT	CASSNPGKDETGELFF
TRBV5-5	.	TRBD2	TRBJ2-7	TGTGCCAGCAGCGGAACTAGCGGGAACTACGAGCAGTACTTC	CASSGTSGNYEQYF
TRBV6-4	.	.	TRBJ1-2	TGTGCCAGCAGTGTGGAGGGGCCGCGTCGCTATGGCTACACCTTC	CASSVEGPRRYGYTF